This entry lists 17 T cell receptor beta chains sequenced from one sample in a study of blood T cell repertoires in COVID-19. Only in-frame clones appear in the TCRdb table, and some are missing; sequencing was by immunoSEQ multiplex PCR. The sample has some 270,000 clones, 80% to 95% seen once. Sequenced material: PBMCs or T cells enriched from blood (not recorded which). Every receptor here comes from a man aged 35 to 55 who had been exposed to COVID-19.

The V gene is TRBV28, the J gene TRBJ1-2; D gene ambiguous. Germline V CDR1 and CDR2: MDHEN, SYDVKM. CDR3 size: 13 residues. V dropped 3 bases and J dropped 5 bases, with 10 bases sitting between them. The CDR3 loop reads CASSFGQTYGYTF. As DNA, the CDR3 is TGTGCCAGCAGTTTTGGGCAGACATATGGCTACACCTTC.

The rearrangement links TRBV20-1 to TRBJ2-7, with 9 bases lining up with TRBD2. Per germline, CDR1 DFQATT and CDR2 SNEGSKA (reference sequence). Trimming removed 3 bases from V and 7 bases from J; junction bases left unmatched: 13. The CDR3 length is 15 residues. CDR3 sequence: CSASYLAGKVGEQYF. CDR3 DNA sequence: TGCAGTGCTAGTTACCTAGCGGGGAAGGTGGGGGAGCAGTACTTC.

The CDR3 nucleotides read TGCGCCAGCAGCTCCCGGGACACCCAACGCTGGATTGACAATCAGCCCCAGCATTTT. Its protein product is CASSSRDTQRWIDNQPQHF. This chain links TRBV5-1 with TRBJ1-5; D may be TRBD1 (6 bases). The length of the CDR3 is 19 residues. Trimming cost V 3 bases and J 3 bases, with 25 bases left between them. From germline, CDR1 is SGHRS and CDR2 YFSETQ.

The sample holds a few counts of this clone. The genes are TRBV18 and TRBJ2-5, with 10 bases fitting TRBD1. The germline V gene has CDR1 KGHSH and CDR2 LQKENI. The V segment lost 1 base and the J segment 5 bases; nucleotides outside the gene matches: 4. The CDR3 covers 15 residues. The CDR3 region is CASSPRDRGRETQYF. The CDR3 DNA reads as TGTGCCAGCTCACCACGGGACAGGGGTCGGGAGACCCAGTACTTC.

The chain joins TRBV3-1 (or the pseudogene TRBV3-2) to TRBJ2-1; TRBD2 matches 10 bases. Trimming cost V 6 bases and J 10 bases; bases outside gene matches: 12. Germline V gene lookup returns CDR1 LGHDT and CDR2 YNNKEL (reference sequence). This CDR3 contains 15 residues. CDR3 loop: CASSLTSGTAEEQFF. The CDR3 nucleotides read TGTGCCAGCAGTCTTACTAGCGGGACTGCGGAAGAGCAGTTCTTC.

The gene calls are TRBV27 and TRBJ2-3; 7 bases are a match to TRBD2. The germline V gene encodes CDR1 MNHEY and CDR2 SMNVEV (reference sequence). The CDR3 runs to 15 residues. V shed 5 bases, J shed 0 bases, and the junction held 5 bases outside the gene matches. CDR3 nucleotide sequence: TGTGCCAGCAGTACACTAGCGCGTAGCACAGATACGCAGTATTTT. Residues: CASSTLARSTDTQYF.

On this clone itself: The sample has other DNA sequences that encode this CDR3 too. The chain has TRBV5-1 and TRBJ1-1, with a possible D match to TRBD1 (5 bases). Germline CDR1 and CDR2: SGHRS and YFSETQ. V was shortened by 0 bases and J by 0 bases, with 6 bases between the two germline ends. The CDR3 is made up of 14 amino acids. As DNA, the CDR3 is TGCGCCAGCAGCTTGGGGGGCATGAACACTGAAGCTTTCTTT. The encoded protein is CASSLGGMNTEAFF.

V and J are TRBV27 and TRBJ2-7, with 7 bases that match TRBD1. Germline loops: CDR1 MNHEY, CDR2 SMNVEV (reference sequence). There are 15 residues in the CDR3. J was trimmed by 1 base and V by 2 bases; bases with no gene match: 5. The CDR3 spells CASSLGTDNSYEQYF. CDR3 DNA sequence: TGTGCCAGCAGTTTAGGGACAGATAATTCCTACGAGCAGTACTTC.

The J gene is TRBJ2-2, the V gene TRBV4-1; 10 bases fit TRBD1. From germline, CDR1 is MGHRA and CDR2 YSYEKL. The V and J ends lost 1 base and 6 bases, in that order; junction bases with no gene match: 8. This CDR3 spans 17 amino acids. The CDR3 region has the DNA TGCGCCAGCAGCCAAGTTATGGGACAGGGGTGGTCCGGGGAGCTGTTTTTT. Its protein product is CASSQVMGQGWSGELFF.

The chain joins TRBV10-2 to TRBJ1-5; 8 bases are a match to TRBD1. This CDR3 region has 15 residues. V was pared by 3 bases and J by 6 bases, with 7 bases of the junction left unmatched. The germline CDR1 and CDR2 sequences are WSHSY and SAAADI. CDR3 sequence: CASSEGQGASQPQHF. CDR3 sequence (DNA): TGCGCCAGCAGTGAAGGGCAGGGGGCAAGTCAGCCCCAGCATTTT.

This chain joins TRBV9 and TRBJ2-6; no clear D. V was pared by 1 base and J by 0 bases, with 5 bases between. CDR3 length equals 15 residues. Germline loops: CDR1 SGDLS, CDR2 YYNGEE. The CDR3 DNA reads as TGTGCCAGCAGCGTAACGAGCTCTGGGGCCAACGTCCTGACTTTC. Translating gives CASSVTSSGANVLTF.

This rearrangement joins TRBV5-1 to TRBJ1-2, with 9 bases aligning to TRBD1. After removal of 3 bases from V and 7 bases from J, the junction contained 10 bases not matched to a gene. In germline, CDR1 is SGHRS, CDR2 YFSETQ. The CDR3 covers 15 residues. CDR3 DNA: TGCGCCAGCAGCTCCCAGACAGGGGGAAGGGGTGGCTACACCTTC. It translates to CASSSQTGGRGGYTF. The variable domain in full, with the rest retrieved from reference TRBV5-1 and TRBJ1-2, is KAGVTQTPRYLIKTRGQQVTLSCSPISGHRSVSWYQQTPGQGLQFLFEYFSETQRNKGNFPGRFSGRQFSNSRSEMNVSTLELGDSALYLCASSSQTGGRGGYTFGSGTRLTVV.

The rearrangement uses TRBV12-3 or TRBV12-4 and TRBJ1-4; D may be TRBD1 (6 bases). The CDR3 loop spans 13 amino acids. The germline V and J ends were trimmed by 3 bases and 8 bases, with 10 bases remaining between them. CDR3 protein: CASSLGGGEKLFF. The CDR3 bases are TGTGCCAGCAGTTTGGGCGGGGGCGAAAAACTGTTTTTT.

This clone turned up a few times. V usage is TRBV29-1 and J usage is TRBJ2-7; 7 bases are a match to TRBD1. Trimming at V came to 7 bases and at J to 0 bases, leaving 3 bases not matched to a gene. This CDR3 is built from 12 residues. CDR1 and CDR2 from the germline V gene are SQVTM and ANQGSEA. The CDR3 sequence: CSARDSSYEQYF. DNA for the CDR3: TGCAGCGCCCGGGACAGCTCCTACGAGCAGTACTTC.

The chain employs TRBV29-1 and TRBJ2-7; 7 nucleotides match TRBD2. V lost 4 bases to trimming and J lost 4 bases; unmatched junction nucleotides: 4. The V gene's germline CDR1 is SQVTM and CDR2 ANQGSEA. This CDR3 spans 12 amino acids. CDR3 DNA: TGCAGCGTTGGTCCTAGCGGATACGAGCAGTACTTC. Its protein is CSVGPSGYEQYF.

The CDR3 protein is CASSPPHPSVRTEAFF. Here the CDR3 DNA reads TGTGCCAGCTCACCCCCGCACCCCAGCGTTCGGACTGAAGCTTTCTTT. The chain employs TRBV18 and TRBJ1-1; D unclear. This CDR3 spans 16 amino acids. CDR1 and CDR2 from the germline V gene are KGHSH and LQKENI. Trimming pared 3 bases from V and 5 bases from J, leaving 19 bases between.

The chain combines TRBV11-3 with TRBJ2-1, with TRBD2 matching over 9 bases. Germline V gene data show CDR1 as SGHNT and CDR2 as YENEEA. The ends lost 2 bases at V and 8 bases at J; junction bases unmatched: 4. This CDR3 is built from 14 residues. DNA for the CDR3: TGTGCCAGCAGCTTAATGCGGGAGGGCGATGAGCAGTTCTTC. This translates into CASSLMREGDEQFF. The full variable domain, in which reference TRBV11-3 and TRBJ2-1 provide the parts outside the CDR3, is EAGVVQSPRYKIIEKKQPVAFWCNPISGHNTLYWYLQNLGQGPELLIRYENEEAVDDSQLPKDRFSAERLKGVDSTLKIQPAELGDSAVYLCASSLMREGDEQFFGPGTRLTVL.